The 31 T cell receptor beta chains listed next were all sequenced from one sample in a study of blood T cells in healthy people across ages. Sample-barcoded 5' priming and a J-beta primer mix drove a second PCR of about 6 to 12 cycles. MiXCR was run by TCRdb on the 5' RACE reads, yielding one entry per CDR3 protein. The repertoire holds roughly 730,000 distinct CDR3 sequences, more than 55% seen once, with 20% to 30% in the top ten. Material: blood. The receptor source for this set is a man in his forties in good health.

This clonotype appeared a few times. V usage is TRBV27 and J usage is TRBJ1-2; 12 nucleotides align to TRBD1. Germline V gene sequence: CDR1 MNHEY, CDR2 SMNVEV (reference sequence). This CDR3 is 16 amino acids long. With V trimmed by 0 bases and J by 4 bases, 3 bases remained unmatched. The CDR3 spells CASSLSAGQGAYGYTF. The CDR3 DNA reads TGTGCCAGCAGTTTATCGGCGGGACAGGGGGCCTATGGCTACACCTTC.

The sample holds a few counts of this clonotype. The chain uses TRBV6-5 and TRBJ2-3; D perhaps matches TRBD2 (6 bases). Trimming cost V 6 bases and J 2 bases, with 18 bases left between them. There are 16 residues in the CDR3. From germline, CDR1 is MNHEY and CDR2 SVGAGI. In DNA form, the CDR3 reads TGTGCCAGCAGCCCCCCCCCTAGCGCGGTCACAGATACGCAGTATTTT. Its protein product is CASSPPPSAVTDTQYF.

The CDR3 loop reads CASSYSGTGLGYEQFF. The CDR3, as DNA: TGTGCCAGCAGTTACTCCGGGACAGGGCTTGGTTATGAGCAGTTCTTC. The chain employs TRBV6-5 and TRBJ2-1; 9 bases agree with TRBD1. V was pared by 0 bases and J by 8 bases, with 8 bases of the junction left unmatched. Per the germline V gene, CDR1 is MNHEY and CDR2 is SVGAGI. The CDR3 loop spans 16 amino acids.

In this sample, this clonotype turned up many times. This sequence joins TRBV19 and TRBJ2-5, with unresolved D. The V end lost 5 bases, the J end lost 5 bases, and 18 bases lay between the germline ends. The germline V gene encodes CDR1 LNHDA and CDR2 SQIVND (reference sequence). The CDR3 extends over 15 amino acids. CDR3 residues: CASSPWGGGMETQYF. The CDR3 DNA reads TGTGCCAGTAGTCCATGGGGTGGCGGAATGGAGACCCAGTACTTC.

The CDR3 sequence: CASSQDRPPPKGQPQHF. The CDR3 nucleotides read TGTGCCAGCAGCCAGGACAGGCCGCCTCCCAAGGGGCAGCCCCAGCATTTT. The J gene is TRBJ1-5, the V gene TRBV7-9; 7 bases align to TRBD1. After removal of 5 bases from V and 7 bases from J, the junction contained 17 bases not matched to a gene. The CDR3 spans 17 residues. Germline loops: CDR1 SEHNR, CDR2 FQNEAQ (reference sequence).

The V gene is TRBV4-3, the J gene TRBJ2-7, with 9 bases identical to TRBD1. V shed 1 base, J shed 4 bases, and the junction held 5 bases outside the gene matches. The CDR3 has 15 residues. The germline gives CDR1 LGHNA, CDR2 YSLEER. As DNA, the CDR3 is TGCGCCAGCAGCCAAGTAACAGGGGGCAGGTACGAGCAGTACTTC. Its protein product is CASSQVTGGRYEQYF.

There are a few counts of this clonotype. The chain is built from TRBV4-3 and TRBJ1-2, with no clear D. The CDR3 loop spans 17 amino acids. V shed 2 bases and J shed 3 bases, with 19 bases lying between them. The germline V gene encodes CDR1 LGHNA and CDR2 YSLEER. The CDR3 protein is CASSQSRLEGTDYGYTF. DNA for the CDR3: TGCGCCAGCAGCCAATCGAGGCTTGAAGGAACGGACTATGGCTACACCTTC.

This clonotype was found once. V and J are TRBV6-2 or TRBV6-3 and TRBJ1-5; D gene unclear. The CDR3 runs 15 residues. V gave up 5 bases and J gave up 0 bases, with 11 bases separating them. Germline V gene data show CDR1 as MNHEY and CDR2 as SVGEGT. CDR3 residues: CASSPQENSNQPQHF. CDR3 sequence (DNA): TGTGCCAGCAGTCCCCAAGAGAATAGCAATCAGCCCCAGCATTTT.

The chain uses TRBV6-2 or TRBV6-3 and TRBJ2-7, with 10 bases fitting TRBD2. Germline V gene lookup returns CDR1 MNHEY and CDR2 SVGEGT. The CDR3 has 15 residues. Unmatched junction bases numbered 6, after V lost 0 bases and J lost 7 bases. As DNA, the CDR3 is TGTGCCAGCAGTTACTCGGGACTAGCGACGGAGGAGCAGTACTTC. It codes for CASSYSGLATEEQYF.

The chain couples TRBV28 to TRBJ1-4; tentatively, D is TRBD1 (5 bases). Germline assignment: CDR1 MDHEN and CDR2 SYDVKM. The CDR3 length is 16 residues. Trimming removed 2 bases at V and 4 bases at J, with 14 bases between. The DNA of the CDR3 is TGTGCCAGCAGTTTAGTCGGGGCCAGGATTAATGAAAAACTGTTTTTT. It codes for CASSLVGARINEKLFF.

This clonotype was counted a few times. The chain carries TRBV29-1 and TRBJ2-7, with D maybe TRBD1 (5 bases). V was cut by 6 bases and J by 2 bases, with 20 bases left in between. The CDR3 sequence is 15 residues long. CDR1 and CDR2 (germline): SQVTM, ANQGSEA. In DNA form, the CDR3 reads TGCAGCGTCCAGGGATCTAAAAGTGGTGCCTACGAGCAGTACTTC. It specifies CSVQGSKSGAYEQYF.

This clonotype was recorded a few times. The chain employs TRBV3-1 and TRBJ2-5; TRBD2 aligns across 7 bases. The ends lost 4 bases at V and 1 base at J; junction bases unmatched: 6. Germline CDR1 LGHDT, CDR2 YNNKEL (reference sequence). CDR3 length: 15 residues. CDR3: CASSPRERGQETQYF. CDR3 bases: TGTGCCAGCAGCCCCCGTGAGCGGGGCCAAGAGACCCAGTACTTC.

This clonotype was observed a handful of times. V is TRBV29-1 and J is TRBJ2-7, with TRBD2 as a possible D gene (5 bases). Germline V gene lookup returns CDR1 SQVTM and CDR2 ANQGSEA. The CDR3 consists of 12 residues. The V and J ends lost 4 bases and 5 bases respectively, with 12 bases between them. The CDR3 DNA reads TGCAGCGTTGGGGGAGATGTGGACGAGCAGTACTTC. Its translation: CSVGGDVDEQYF.

Turning to this clonotype: One junction end disagrees with the germline gene, perhaps due to a read error. The rearrangement joins TRBV5-6 to TRBJ2-5, with no clear D. CDR3 length equals 13 residues. CDR1 SGHDT and CDR2 YYEEEE come from the germline V gene. CDR3 coding DNA: TGTGCCAGCAACTTGTCTAGTGGGGAGACCCAGTACTTC. Protein: CASNLSSGETQYF.

This clonotype was counted a single time. Compared with germline, one end of the junction differs, possibly owing to a read error. The CDR3 loop reads CASSVRYSEQFF. CDR3 sequence (DNA): TGTGCCAGCAGCGTCAGATACAGTGAGCAGTTCTTC. This chain links TRBV7-9 with TRBJ2-1; D is uncertain. This CDR3 is 12 amino acids long. Germline V gene data show CDR1 as SEHNR and CDR2 as FQNEAQ (reference sequence).

This clonotype was detected a few times. CDR3 sequence (DNA): TGTGCCAGCAGCCCATCCAGGGGGAGGACCTACGAGCAGTACTTC. Its translation is CASSPSRGRTYEQYF. This chain links TRBV7-2 with TRBJ2-4; D is possibly TRBD1 (7 bases). The J call is uncertain, as TRBJ2-7 better fits the DNA end. This CDR3 comprises 15 residues. Germline CDR1 reads SGHTA; CDR2 reads FQGNSA.

The chain has TRBV12-3 or TRBV12-4 and TRBJ1-1; 9 bases align to TRBD1. V shed 5 bases and J 11 bases; nucleotides not matched to a gene: 12. The CDR3 spans 14 residues. CDR3 sequence reads: CASSLTGTGRDAFF. The CDR3 DNA reads as TGTGCCAGCAGTCTCACCGGGACAGGGCGCGACGCTTTCTTT.

The chain combines TRBV5-1 with TRBJ2-5; 11 nucleotides line up with TRBD1. Unmatched junction bases numbered 7, after V lost 4 bases and J lost 11 bases. Germline CDR1 and CDR2: SGHRS and YFSETQ. This CDR3 has 13 amino acids. The CDR3 coding sequence is TGCGCCAGCAGCGGGACAGGGGGGAATGAGCAGTACTTC. This sequence encodes CASSGTGGNEQYF.

The chain employs TRBV9 and TRBJ2-2, with 7 bases identical to TRBD2. Germline CDR1 SGDLS, CDR2 YYNGEE. V lost 5 bases, J lost 0 bases, and 4 bases stayed unmatched. This CDR3 comprises 15 residues. DNA of the CDR3: TGTGCCAGCAGTCGGGCGGGAGCGAACACCGGGGAGCTGTTTTTT. Translated: CASSRAGANTGELFF. The entire variable domain, with the rest obtained from reference TRBV9 and TRBJ2-2, is as follows: DSGVTQTPKHLITATGQRVTLRCSPRSGDLSVYWYQQSLDQGLQFLIQYYNGEERAKGNILERFSAQQFPDLHSELNLSSLELGDSALYFCASSRAGANTGELFFGEGSRLTVL.

This clonotype was seen a few times. V is TRBV6-2 or TRBV6-3 and J is TRBJ1-6, with 9 bases matching TRBD1. Germline V lookup: CDR1 MNHEY, CDR2 SVGEGT. Losses at the gene ends were 2 bases for V and 9 bases for J; bases not matched to a gene: 5. This CDR3 is built from 15 residues. CDR3 amino acids: CASSYATGGTSPLHF. The CDR3 DNA reads TGTGCCAGCAGTTACGCCACAGGGGGCACTTCACCCCTCCACTTT.

V usage is TRBV7-6 and J usage is TRBJ2-7; the D is unclear. The CDR3 runs to 17 residues. The germline V gene has CDR1 SGHVS and CDR2 FNYEAQ. Trimming took off 1 base at V and 2 bases at J, with 18 bases between the two ends. CDR3 region: CASSLVPNPSIPYEQYF. CDR3 nucleotide sequence: TGTGCCAGCAGCTTAGTTCCCAACCCCTCGATTCCCTACGAGCAGTACTTC.

A remark on this clonotype: Without the conserved terminal phenylalanine or tryptophan, this CDR3 likely stems from a read error. The rearrangement links TRBV5-1 to TRBJ2-6; D is ambiguous. CDR1 and CDR2 (germline): SGHRS, YFSETQ. Trimming removed 0 bases from V and 2 bases from J, with 9 bases in between. The CDR3 spans 16 residues. CDR3 coding DNA: TGCGCCAGCAGCTTGGCGGGTAGGGCTGGGGCCAACGTCCTGACTTAC. Translated, it gives CASSLAGRAGANVLTY.

This clonotype was seen a handful of times. This chain uses TRBV29-1 with TRBJ2-7; D possibly corresponds to TRBD1 (6 bases). V gave up 5 bases and J gave up 4 bases, with 12 bases separating them. Germline V gene sequence: CDR1 SQVTM, CDR2 ANQGSEA. The CDR3 is 12 residues long. DNA of the CDR3: TGCAGCGTTTCAGGACAGACATACGAGCAGTACTTC. Amino acid sequence: CSVSGQTYEQYF.

The rearrangement uses TRBV5-4 and TRBJ1-2; D unclear. Trimming shortened V by 2 bases and J by 8 bases, and 10 bases separated the two germline ends. Germline V gene data show CDR1 as SGHNT and CDR2 as YYREEE (reference sequence). The CDR3 spans 12 residues. The CDR3 spells CASSFPRRGYTF. The DNA for the CDR3 is TGTGCCAGCAGCTTCCCCCGGAGAGGCTACACCTTC.

This clonotype was counted once. V and J are TRBV7-2 and TRBJ1-5; D gene unclear. V shed 1 base and J shed 0 bases, with 10 bases lying between them. From germline, CDR1 is SGHTA and CDR2 FQGNSA. The CDR3 extends over 16 amino acids. Here the CDR3 reads CASSLVAQYSNQPQHF. The CDR3 nucleotides are TGTGCCAGCAGCTTAGTTGCCCAGTATAGCAATCAGCCCCAGCATTTT.

This clonotype came up a few times. The J gene is TRBJ2-5, the V gene TRBV14; the match to TRBD1 covers 7 bases. The junction had 3 bases not matched to a gene; V was cut back by 4 bases and J by 4 bases. This CDR3 has 13 amino acids. The germline V gene has CDR1 SGHDN and CDR2 FVKESK. The CDR3 bases are TGTGCCAGCAGCCTGGACAGGCCAGAGACCCAGTACTTC. Translation gives CASSLDRPETQYF. Full variable domain (remainder filled in from reference TRBV14 and TRBJ2-5): EAGVTQFPSHSVIEKGQTVTLRCDPISGHDNLYWYRRVMGKEIKFLLHFVKESKQDESGMPNNRFLAERTGGTYSTLKVQPAELEDSGVYFCASSLDRPETQYFGPGTRLLVL.

This clonotype came up a few times. The gene calls are TRBV25-1 and TRBJ2-3, with 14 bases aligning to TRBD2. V lost 2 bases to trimming and J lost 7 bases; unmatched junction nucleotides: 26. The CDR3 length is 23 residues. Germline V gene data show CDR1 as MGHDK and CDR2 as SYGVNS. The CDR3 DNA is TGTGCCAGCAGTGAACTGGGCCCGCTCCCCGGGACTAGCGGGGGCCACCACCTATATACGCAGTATTTT. It specifies CASSELGPLPGTSGGHHLYTQYF.

CDR3 sequence (DNA): TGCGCCAGTTTGCGGGGCGGGCCTCCCTACAATGAGCAGTACTTC. This encodes CASLRGGPPYNEQYF. The chain carries TRBV5-1 and TRBJ2-5; tentatively, D is TRBD2 (6 bases). This CDR3 has 15 amino acids. Germline CDR1 and CDR2: SGHRS and YFSETQ. V was pared by 8 bases and J by 11 bases, with 28 bases between.

This clonotype occurred a few times. The CDR3 loop is CASERGSSYNSPLHF. The CDR3 DNA follows: TGTGCCAGCGAGAGGGGGAGCTCCTATAATTCACCCCTCCACTTT. The chain has TRBV9 and TRBJ1-6; a weak D match, TRBD1 (6 bases). This CDR3 has 15 amino acids. Germline V gene data show CDR1 as SGDLS and CDR2 as YYNGEE. The V and J ends lost 7 bases and 0 bases respectively, with 11 bases between them.

The chain couples TRBV28 to TRBJ2-6; maybe TRBD1 (5 bases). Germline V lookup: CDR1 MDHEN, CDR2 SYDVKM. V dropped 4 bases and J dropped 1 base, with 14 bases sitting between them. CDR3 size: 17 residues. The CDR3 reads CASSSRLQDSGANVLTF. The CDR3 nucleotides are TGTGCCAGCAGTTCGAGATTACAGGATTCTGGGGCCAACGTCCTGACTTTC.

The chain links TRBV4-2 to TRBJ1-1; 7 positions match TRBD1. CDR1 and CDR2 from the germline V gene are LGHNA and YNFKEQ. V was clipped by 1 base and J by 1 base; unmatched bases: 3. The CDR3 is 15 amino acids. The CDR3 DNA reads as TGTGCCAGCAGCCAAGGCACAGGGGCGAACACTGAAGCTTTCTTT. It codes for CASSQGTGANTEAFF.